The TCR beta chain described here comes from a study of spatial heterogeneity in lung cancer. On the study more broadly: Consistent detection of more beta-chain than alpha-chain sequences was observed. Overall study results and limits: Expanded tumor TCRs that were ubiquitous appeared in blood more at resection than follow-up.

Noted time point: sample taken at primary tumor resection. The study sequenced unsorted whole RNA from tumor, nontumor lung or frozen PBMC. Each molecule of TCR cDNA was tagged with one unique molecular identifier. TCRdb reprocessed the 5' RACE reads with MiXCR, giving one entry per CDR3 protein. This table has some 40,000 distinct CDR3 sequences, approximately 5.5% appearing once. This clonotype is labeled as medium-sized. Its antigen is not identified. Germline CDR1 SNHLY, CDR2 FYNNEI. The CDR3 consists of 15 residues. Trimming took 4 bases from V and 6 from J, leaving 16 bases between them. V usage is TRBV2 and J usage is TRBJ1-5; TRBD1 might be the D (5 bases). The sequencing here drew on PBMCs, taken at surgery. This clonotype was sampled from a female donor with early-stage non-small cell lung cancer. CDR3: CASSGGSAGSQPQHF. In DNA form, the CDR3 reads TGTGCCAGCAGTGGGGGGTCTGCGGGGAGTCAGCCCCAGCATTTT.